Below are 18 T cell receptor beta chains sequenced from a single sample in a study of human T cells and chemical hapten exposure. MiXCR, applied by TCRdb to the RACE reads, yields one record per CDR3 protein. The sample consists of roughly 72,000 distinct CDR3 sequences, under 13% of them appearing once. As to time point: patch test 1, 2 weeks after DPC sensitization. The treatment denotes: therapeutic diphenylcyclopropenone sensitization with weekly scalp DPC. The material was whole blood, obtained in connection with sensitization to the hapten diphenylcyclopropenone (DPC). The receptors come from a woman in her forties or fifties with alopecia areata. Some clones in this sample may be carry-over from other donors' samples.

This clonotype was counted a few times. The genes are TRBV18 and TRBJ2-7; D unclear. The germline V gene has CDR1 KGHSH and CDR2 LQKENI. The CDR3 length is 12 residues. Trimming cost V 0 bases and J 2 bases, with 2 bases left between them. CDR3 bases: TGTGCCAGCTCACCACCCACCTACGAGCAGTACTTC. It yields the protein CASSPPTYEQYF.

The chain combines TRBV30 with TRBJ1-1; maybe TRBD1 (5 bases). With 4 bases removed from V and 5 bases from J, the gap between germline ends came to 8 bases. This CDR3 contains 11 residues. Germline assignment: CDR1 GTSNPN and CDR2 SVGIG (reference sequence). This CDR3 reads CAWKAGTEAFF. Here the CDR3 DNA reads TGTGCCTGGAAAGCAGGGACTGAAGCTTTCTTT.

This clonotype was observed many times. The V and J genes are TRBV4-1 and TRBJ2-7; 11 nucleotides align to TRBD2. Losses at the gene ends were 2 bases for V and 4 bases for J; bases not matched to a gene: 4. The CDR3 sequence is 15 residues long. CDR1 and CDR2 from the germline V gene are MGHRA and YSYEKL. This CDR3 reads CASSQLTSGTYEQYF. For the CDR3, the DNA is TGCGCCAGCAGCCAACTGACTAGCGGGACGTACGAGCAGTACTTC.

The table lists this clonotype with a few counts. V usage is TRBV4-3 and J usage is TRBJ2-7, with 9 bases fitting TRBD2. J was trimmed by 3 bases and V by 1 base; bases with no gene match: 4. This CDR3 region has 15 residues. Per germline, CDR1 LGHNA and CDR2 YSLEER. The CDR3 region is CASSQGLAEVYEQYF. The CDR3 DNA reads as TGCGCCAGCAGCCAAGGACTAGCGGAGGTCTACGAGCAGTACTTC.

This clonotype was counted between two and nine times. The rearrangement joins TRBV6-1 to TRBJ2-5; D possibly corresponds to TRBD2 (6 bases). The CDR3 runs to 15 residues. Germline V lookup: CDR1 MNHNS, CDR2 SASEGT. The V end was cut by 1 base, the J end by 6 bases, with 15 bases between. In DNA form, the CDR3 reads TGTGCCAGCAGTGAAGGAGTAGGCGCGGGGAAGACCCAGTACTTC. Translating gives CASSEGVGAGKTQYF.

V gene TRBV2 combines with J gene TRBJ2-5; D is uncertain. V shed 4 bases and J shed 2 bases, with 8 bases lying between them. CDR1 is SNHLY, CDR2 FYNNEI, per germline. This CDR3 contains 13 residues. For the CDR3, the DNA is TGTGCCAGCAGTGCACAAGGACAAGAGACCCAGTACTTC. Amino acids: CASSAQGQETQYF.

This sequence joins TRBV11-3 and TRBJ2-1; D is unresolved. Germline assignment: CDR1 SGHNT and CDR2 YENEEA. This CDR3 has 13 residues. V was clipped by 8 bases and J by 5 bases, with 13 bases between them. The CDR3 sequence is CASAGSSHNEQFF. CDR3 nucleotide sequence: TGTGCCAGCGCCGGGTCTTCTCACAATGAGCAGTTCTTC.

V gene TRBV5-5 combines with J gene TRBJ2-7; D is unclear. The CDR3 has 14 amino acids. Trimming stripped 1 base from V and 1 base from J, with 9 bases between. Germline CDR1 is SGHKS and CDR2 is YYEKEE (reference sequence). The CDR3 DNA sequence: TGTGCCAGCAGCTTGACCGGCAGTTCCTACGAGCAGTACTTC. Its protein is CASSLTGSSYEQYF.

This clonotype was detected ten times or more. This rearrangement joins TRBV5-1 to TRBJ2-2; 7 nucleotides agree with TRBD1. This CDR3 has 17 residues. The V and J ends lost 1 base and 0 bases, in that order; junction bases with no gene match: 6. CDR1 and CDR2 from the germline V gene are SGHRS and YFSETQ. As DNA, the CDR3 is TGCGCCAGCAGCTTGCTAACAGGGGCCTCGAACACCGGGGAGCTGTTTTTT. Its protein is CASSLLTGASNTGELFF.

This clonotype has ten or more counts. V gene TRBV4-3 combines with J gene TRBJ1-6; TRBD1 matches at 7 bases. The CDR3 is made up of 14 amino acids. Germline assignment: CDR1 LGHNA and CDR2 YSLEER. The V and J ends lost 0 bases and 14 bases, in that order; junction bases with no gene match: 7. The CDR3 region has the DNA TGCGCCAGCAGCCAAGAGGGACAGCTACGAACCCTCCACTTT. Translated: CASSQEGQLRTLHF.

The chain has TRBV6-2 or TRBV6-3 and TRBJ1-4; no reliable D call. The CDR3 contains 14 residues. Trimming left V 8 bases short and J 5 bases short, with 15 bases between. Looked up from germline, CDR1 is MNHEY and CDR2 is SVGEGT. CDR3 nucleotides: TGTGCCAGCGGATCCGAGACCGGGAATGAAAAACTGTTTTTT. Its translation is CASGSETGNEKLFF.

The V gene is TRBV12-3 or TRBV12-4, the J gene TRBJ2-3, with D uncertain. This CDR3 comprises 15 residues. Trimming shortened V by 6 bases and J by 0 bases, and 13 bases separated the two germline ends. As DNA, the CDR3 is TGTGCCAGCAGCCCTGGTTCGTCTAGCACAGATACGCAGTATTTT. Protein sequence: CASSPGSSSTDTQYF.

The chain recombines TRBV7-2 with TRBJ2-7; D remains ambiguous. This CDR3 contains 14 residues. CDR1 and CDR2 (germline): SGHTA, FQGNSA. V gave up 4 bases and J gave up 3 bases, with 13 bases separating them. The CDR3 sequence: CASSSTGSFYEQYF. CDR3 nucleotide sequence: TGTGCCAGCAGCTCGACCGGTTCCTTCTACGAGCAGTACTTC.

This clonotype turned up a few times. V usage is TRBV5-1 and J usage is TRBJ2-3; 8 bases agree with TRBD1. Germline CDR1 is SGHRS and CDR2 is YFSETQ. V shed 0 bases, J shed 1 base, and the junction held 4 bases outside the gene matches. This CDR3 spans 16 amino acids. In nucleotides, the CDR3 is TGCGCCAGCAGCTTGGAACTGGGACAGGGCACAGATACGCAGTATTTT. As protein: CASSLELGQGTDTQYF.

Only a few counts were recorded for this clonotype. J is TRBJ2-1 and V is TRBV18; possible D gene TRBD2, 5 bases. Germline V gene lookup returns CDR1 KGHSH and CDR2 LQKENI. This CDR3 has 15 residues. Deletions cut 8 bases from V and 1 base from J, with 15 bases between. The CDR3 region is CASPTMPGSYNEQFF. The DNA for the CDR3 is TGTGCCAGCCCAACAATGCCGGGGTCCTACAATGAGCAGTTCTTC.

This clonotype has a handful of counts. The gene calls are TRBV7-6 and TRBJ2-6; 8 bases fit TRBD1. The CDR3 length is 16 residues. Germline values: CDR1 SGHVS, CDR2 FNYEAQ. Trimming took 11 bases from V and 1 from J; bases not matched to a gene: 10. CDR3 bases: TGTGCCTCCGCCCGCAGGGGGCAATCTGGGGCCAACGTCCTGACTTTC. It is translated as CASARRGQSGANVLTF.

This clonotype was observed a handful of times. The V call is TRBV11-2, the J call TRBJ2-1; TRBD1 matches at 8 bases. CDR1 SGHAT and CDR2 FQNNGV come from the germline V gene. Trimming cost V 9 bases and J 0 bases; bases outside gene matches: 7. The CDR3 runs 15 residues. The CDR3 region is CASLGQASSYNEQFF. CDR3 DNA sequence: TGTGCCAGTCTGGGACAGGCGAGCTCCTACAATGAGCAGTTCTTC.

This clonotype was counted at least ten times. CDR3 DNA sequence: TGTGCCAGCAGCTTAGCGGTAGCGGGAGTTCCAGATACGCAGTATTTT. This sequence encodes CASSLAVAGVPDTQYF. The chain employs TRBV11-2 and TRBJ2-3, with TRBD2 identical over 9 bases. Trimming took 1 base from V and 4 from J; bases not matched to a gene: 6. The CDR3 sequence is 16 residues long. Germline values: CDR1 SGHAT, CDR2 FQNNGV.